A selection of T cell receptor beta chains follows, all from one sample in a study of blood T cell repertoires in COVID-19. This table comes from immunoSEQ multiplex PCR, and its TCRdb copy is limited to in-frame clones, with some not included. The repertoire holds fewer than 130,000 clones, with 69% as singletons. The sample taken for sequencing was peripheral blood. These receptors were collected from a man at least 80 years old with acute or convalescent COVID-19. Both conserved end residues are part of each CDR3. Each record gives: D gene, clone size, V gene, J gene, CDR3 protein, CDR3 DNA. A D gene is named only where the DNA matches it firmly. Size is stated for part of the rows, as once, few or many counts, or as a class when the clone is expanded.

D: .
size: .
V: TRBV5-6
J: TRBJ1-3
CDR3: CASNLRGNTIYF
DNA: TGTGCCAGCAACCTCAGGGGCAACACCATATATTTT

D: TRBD1
size: .
V: TRBV7-2
J: TRBJ1-2
CDR3: CASSFQQGGVGYTF
DNA: TGTGCCAGCAGCTTTCAACAGGGGGGAGTTGGCTACACCTTC

D: TRBD1
size: .
V: TRBV29-1
J: TRBJ2-5
CDR3: CSVGQGGETQYF
DNA: TGCAGCGTGGGACAGGGAGGAGAGACCCAGTACTTC

D: TRBD1
size: .
V: TRBV29-1
J: TRBJ2-5
CDR3: CSVGQGVGETQYF
DNA: TGCAGCGTGGGACAGGGGGTAGGAGAGACCCAGTACTTC

D: TRBD2
size: .
V: TRBV7-7
J: TRBJ2-1
CDR3: CASSPLGTSGRISDEQFF
DNA: TGTGCTAGCAGCCCGTTAGGGACTAGCGGGAGGATTAGCGATGAGCAGTTCTTC

D: TRBD2
size: once
V: TRBV5-4
J: TRBJ2-3
CDR3: CASSLAGGPSQGQYF
DNA: TGTGCCAGCAGCTTAGCGGGAGGACCCTCCCAGGGGCAGTATTTT

D: .
size: many
V: TRBV28
J: TRBJ1-4
CDR3: CAGGSNEKLFF
DNA: TGTGCCGGGGGCTCTAATGAAAAACTGTTTTTT

D: .
size: .
V: TRBV6-1
J: TRBJ1-2
CDR3: CASRGVAVANYGYTF
DNA: TGTGCCAGCAGAGGGGTAGCGGTAGCTAACTATGGCTACACCTTC

D: .
size: .
V: TRBV4-2
J: TRBJ1-4
CDR3: CASSQAPGDEKLFF
DNA: TGTGCCAGCAGCCAAGCCCCGGGGGATGAAAAACTGTTTTTT

D: TRBD2
size: many
V: TRBV5-4
J: TRBJ2-7
CDR3: CASSPGLAGASSAYEQYF
DNA: TGTGCCAGCAGCCCGGGACTAGCGGGAGCTTCTAGCGCCTACGAGCAGTACTTC

D: .
size: once
V: TRBV27
J: TRBJ1-5
CDR3: CASGTSNQPQHF
DNA: TGTGCCAGCGGGACAAGCAATCAGCCCCAGCATTTT

D: .
size: .
V: TRBV5-5
J: TRBJ1-2
CDR3: CASSLDGRVSGYTF
DNA: TGTGCCAGCAGCTTGGATGGCAGGGTGAGTGGCTACACCTTC